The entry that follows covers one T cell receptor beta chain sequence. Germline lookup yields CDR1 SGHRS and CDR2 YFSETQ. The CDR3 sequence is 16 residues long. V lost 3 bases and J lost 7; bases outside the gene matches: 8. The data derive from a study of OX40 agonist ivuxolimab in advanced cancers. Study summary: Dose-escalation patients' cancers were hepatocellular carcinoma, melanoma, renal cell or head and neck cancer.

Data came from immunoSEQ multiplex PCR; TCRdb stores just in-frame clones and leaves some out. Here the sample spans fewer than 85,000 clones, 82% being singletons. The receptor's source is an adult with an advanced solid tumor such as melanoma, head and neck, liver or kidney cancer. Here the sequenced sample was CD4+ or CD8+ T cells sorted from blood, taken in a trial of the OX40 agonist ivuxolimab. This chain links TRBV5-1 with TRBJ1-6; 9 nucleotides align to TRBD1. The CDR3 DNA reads TGCGCCAGCAGCTCGGACAGGGGAGGATGGAATTCACCCCTCCACTTT. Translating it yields CASSSDRGGWNSPLHF.